The clone carrying this TCR beta chain occurred a few times. The CDR3 is made up of 14 amino acids. CDR1 is MDHEN, CDR2 SYDVKM, per germline. The V gene lost 5 bases and the J gene lost 2 bases, with 12 bases spanning the gap. These data originate in a study of cytomegalovirus exposure and HLA in healthy donors. The PCR had 60 Vbeta and 13 Jbeta primers. Using immunoSEQ multiplex PCR, the repertoire was profiled, and TCRdb retains in-frame clones only, with some absent. The repertoire holds about 140,000 clones, with approximately 67% as singletons. This clonotype originated in a woman aged 60-75 years in good health and CMV-seronegative. The sequencing sample was made of PBMCs. V usage is TRBV28 and J usage is TRBJ2-5, with a tentative D call TRBD1 (6 bases). CDR3 DNA: TGTGCCAGCAGTCCTCAGGGGTCACAAGAGACCCAGTACTTC. Translation: CASSPQGSQETQYF.